Listed below are T cell receptor beta chains from one sample, sequenced in a study of blood T cell repertoires in COVID-19. Libraries were prepared by immunoSEQ multiplex PCR; TCRdb keeps only in-frame clonotypes and omits some of them. The sample has some 400,000 clones, 87% seen once. Sequenced: PBMCs or T cells enriched from blood (not recorded which). All receptors come from a man under 40 who had recovered from COVID-19. The CDR3 runs from the conserved cysteine through the conserved F or W. Fields, in order: V gene, clone size, CDR3 protein. The listing skips clone size in some rows; elsewhere it reads once, few, many or a size class.

V: TRBV10-3; size: NA; CDR3: CAISDRQLTGNTIYF
V: TRBV11-1; size: NA; CDR3: CASRPGSSYNSPLHF
V: TRBV29-1; size: NA; CDR3: CSVAGTSYNEQFF
V: TRBV5-4; size: NA; CDR3: CASSLGQGNYGYTF
V: TRBV15; size: NA; CDR3: CATSRGPIGRVGETQYF
V: TRBV6-5; size: NA; CDR3: CASMEGGIPLHF
V: TRBV6-5; size: NA; CDR3: CASNAGWESNQPQHF
V: TRBV5-1; size: once; CDR3: CASSLVAGSTDTQYF
V: TRBV29-1; size: NA; CDR3: CSVEDADSRSSYNEQFF
V: TRBV12-3/TRBV12-4; size: NA; CDR3: CASSRQGNNEQFF
V: TRBV5-4; size: once; CDR3: CASSSGTGETYPEAFF
V: TRBV9; size: NA; CDR3: CASSAGGGTGLTYEQYF
V: TRBV12-3/TRBV12-4; size: NA; CDR3: CASSLGLVAAFF
V: TRBV5-1; size: once; CDR3: CASSSGTSDSEAFF
V: TRBV15; size: NA; CDR3: CATRTRQAHQPQHF
V: TRBV18; size: NA; CDR3: CASSPLATAGSGNTIYF
V: TRBV7-9; size: few; CDR3: CASSLSSSSYEQYF
V: TRBV5-6; size: NA; CDR3: CASSDAGQTSSGANVLTF
V: TRBV6-5; size: NA; CDR3: CASMRTLHQPQHF
V: TRBV7-9; size: once; CDR3: CATDAVPGQGMLSTEAFF
V: TRBV7-9; size: NA; CDR3: CASSSKAGGPTGELFF
V: TRBV6-5; size: once; CDR3: CASSSGDRGHDEQYF
V: TRBV27; size: NA; CDR3: CASSPTEVGTEAFF
V: TRBV4-3; size: NA; CDR3: CASSQDKRDGNTIYF
V: TRBV7-2; size: NA; CDR3: CASSLNGQVNQPQHF
V: TRBV18; size: NA; CDR3: CASSPVRGSTDTQYF
V: TRBV28; size: NA; CDR3: CASSWGGGDQPQHF
V: TRBV4-1; size: NA; CDR3: CASSQDPGMNAEAFF
V: TRBV5-1; size: NA; CDR3: CASSLTTGDYGYTF
V: TRBV2; size: NA; CDR3: CASSEWGGHNQPQHF
V: TRBV5-1; size: NA; CDR3: CASSLLDYNEQFF
V: TRBV9; size: NA; CDR3: CASSAQGGISGNTIYF
V: TRBV11-2; size: once; CDR3: CASSSTGGSNYGYTF
V: TRBV29-1; size: few; CDR3: CSVGAGGEQYF
V: TRBV2; size: NA; CDR3: CASSVHRNTEAFF
V: TRBV5-6; size: NA; CDR3: CASSSGEFGLDEKLFF
V: TRBV12-5; size: NA; CDR3: CASGLVTAAGYTF
V: TRBV5-6; size: NA; CDR3: CASSFWSPGTAEEQYF
V: TRBV7-2; size: NA; CDR3: CASSWAGGLGQPQHF
V: TRBV5-6; size: NA; CDR3: CASSFLNQPQHF
V: TRBV11-2; size: NA; CDR3: CASSLTTGNTEAFF
V: TRBV27; size: NA; CDR3: CASSPKQTSGGDEQFF
V: TRBV5-1; size: NA; CDR3: CASSLDGGSIQYF
V: TRBV2; size: NA; CDR3: CASSAPDRGRTYGYTF
V: TRBV19; size: NA; CDR3: CASGGTDQETQYF
V: TRBV29-1; size: few; CDR3: CSGRETSEQFF
V: TRBV9; size: NA; CDR3: CASSSATGHSNQPQHF
V: TRBV21-1; size: NA; CDR3: CASSKPPRGPQRNEQFF
V: TRBV11-2; size: few; CDR3: CASSGGGTATYEQYF
V: TRBV10-3; size: few; CDR3: CASQPSGGEKLFF
V: TRBV19; size: NA; CDR3: CASSIIRGGTYNEQFF
V: TRBV10-1; size: NA; CDR3: CASSDPQGTYNEQFF
V: TRBV4-1; size: few; CDR3: CASSHPRDRRNTEAFF
V: TRBV11-3; size: once; CDR3: CASSSDGTAGSPLHF
V: TRBV6-5; size: NA; CDR3: CASSYSRSLNYGYTF
V: TRBV19; size: NA; CDR3: CASSNILAGYVVYTF
V: TRBV24-1; size: NA; CDR3: CATSDRTSDRADSYTF
V: TRBV29-1; size: NA; CDR3: CSVGKGGTNEQFF